Below, 10 T cell receptor beta chains from the same sample are listed, as sequenced in a study of T cells after yellow fever vaccination. A single record per CDR3 protein comes from TCRdb applying MiXCR to the 5' RACE reads. The sample comprises about 140,000 distinct CDR3 sequences, more than 6% of which are singletons, and approximately 0.67% rests with the top ten. Material: CD4+ T cells sorted from PBMCs, obtained 5 days after the yellow fever booster vaccination. These receptors all come from a man aged 25-40 years who received the YFV17D yellow fever vaccine.

This clonotype has a count of ten or more. The V call is TRBV20-1, the J call TRBJ2-7; TRBD2 matches 8 bases. V shed 5 bases and J 1 base; nucleotides not matched to a gene: 7. Per the germline V gene, CDR1 is DFQATT and CDR2 is SNEGSKA (reference sequence). The CDR3 is 14 residues long. DNA of the CDR3: TGCAGTGCTCTCCCGGGACTAGGGTCCTACGAGCAGTACTTC. This gives the protein CSALPGLGSYEQYF.

This clonotype was detected ten times or more. The chain has TRBV7-2 and TRBJ2-1; 8 bases are a match to TRBD2. V lost 8 bases, J lost 6 bases, and 9 bases stayed unmatched. The CDR3 contains 14 residues. Germline loops: CDR1 SGHTA, CDR2 FQGNSA. As DNA, the CDR3 is TGTGCCAGCGCGCGACTAGCGCTCCGCAATGAGCAGTTCTTC. This sequence encodes CASARLALRNEQFF.

This clonotype was counted ten times or more. The chain joins TRBV4-3 to TRBJ2-7; D gene uncertain. This CDR3 has 14 residues. V lost 5 bases and J lost 2, with 13 bases in between. CDR1 is LGHNA, CDR2 YSLEER, per germline. The CDR3 region has the DNA TGCGCCAGCAGCTCCGAGATGAGTACCTACGAGCAGTACTTC. Protein product: CASSSEMSTYEQYF.

This chain joins TRBV25-1 and TRBJ2-5; no firm D call. In germline, CDR1 is MGHDK, CDR2 SYGVNS. With 8 bases removed from V and 5 bases from J, the gap between germline ends came to 12 bases. The CDR3 runs to 12 residues. This chain's CDR3 is CASGSRVETQYF. The CDR3 DNA sequence: TGTGCCAGCGGGTCAAGGGTGGAGACCCAGTACTTC.

In its sample, this clonotype was seen many times. The chain couples TRBV7-2 to TRBJ2-2, with TRBD2 matching 10 bases. With V trimmed by 6 bases and J by 4 bases, 11 bases remained unmatched. The germline V gene has CDR1 SGHTA and CDR2 FQGNSA. This CDR3 comprises 17 residues. The CDR3 DNA is TGTGCCAGCAGGGACTCCGGGCTAGCGGGAGTCACCGGGGAGCTGTTTTTT. Amino acid sequence: CASRDSGLAGVTGELFF.

A few counts support this clonotype. The chain uses TRBV10-3 and TRBJ2-5; D is perhaps TRBD2 (5 bases). The CDR3 is made up of 12 amino acids. The V end was cut by 4 bases, the J end by 5 bases, with 8 bases between. Germline values: CDR1 ENHRY, CDR2 SYGVKD. In DNA, the CDR3 is TGTGCCATCAGTGGATCGGGGGAGACCCAGTACTTC. It codes for CAISGSGETQYF.

The chain links TRBV9 to TRBJ1-6; D ambiguous. Looked up from germline, CDR1 is SGDLS and CDR2 is YYNGEE. CDR3 length: 15 residues. V was shortened by 4 bases and J by 8 bases, with 16 bases between the two germline ends. The CDR3 coding sequence is TGTGCCAGCAGCCCCGGAAGCCCCGGAGATTCACCCCTCCACTTT. Its protein is CASSPGSPGDSPLHF.

This chain links TRBV7-9 with TRBJ1-6; perhaps TRBD1 as D (5 bases). In germline, CDR1 is SEHNR, CDR2 FQNEAQ (reference sequence). Trimming left V 3 bases short and J 6 bases short, with 9 bases between. The CDR3 has 14 amino acids. The CDR3 here is CASSFRQGNSPLHF. The CDR3 region has the DNA TGTGCCAGCAGCTTCCGTCAGGGTAATTCACCCCTCCACTTT.

This clonotype was observed at least ten times. The chain combines TRBV20-1 with TRBJ2-7, with 8 bases lining up with TRBD1. Looked up from germline, CDR1 is DFQATT and CDR2 is SNEGSKA (reference sequence). Unmatched junction bases numbered 3, after V lost 5 bases and J lost 6 bases. This CDR3 region has 11 residues. In DNA form, the CDR3 reads TGCAGTGCTTCACAGGGGGGCGAGCAGTACTTC. This codes for CSASQGGEQYF.

This clonotype was seen at least ten times. The CDR3 nucleotides are TGCAGTGCCAGAAGACTAGCGGGGGAGTATGAGCAGTTCTTC. Its translation: CSARRLAGEYEQFF. The rearrangement uses TRBV20-1 and TRBJ2-1; 12 bases line up with TRBD2. The junction had 8 bases not matched to a gene; V was cut back by 6 bases and J by 8 bases. This CDR3 contains 14 residues. Germline V CDR1 and CDR2: DFQATT, SNEGSKA (reference sequence).